A selection of T cell receptor beta chains follows, all from one sample in a study of cytomegalovirus exposure and HLA in healthy donors. TCRdb's copy holds only in-frame clones and misses some; the assay was immunoSEQ multiplex PCR. Its listing shows some 75,000 clones. The sequenced material came from PBMCs. Receptor source: a man aged 35 to 55 in good health and CMV-seronegative. The CDR3 runs from the conserved cysteine through the conserved F or W. D genes are given only for firm matches. Not every row has a clone size; where given, it reads once, few, many or a size class.

j_call	v_call	clone_size	d_call	cdr3_nt	cdr3_aa
TRBJ1-3	TRBV28	.	.	TGTGCCAGCAGTGGCTCCCCAGGGGCTGGAAACACCATATATTTT	CASSGSPGAGNTIYF
TRBJ2-7	TRBV10-3	.	TRBD2	TGTGCCATCAGTGAGCCCATGGGGGGGGGTGGCGAGCAGTACTTC	CAISEPMGGGGEQYF
TRBJ1-4	TRBV28	.	.	TGTGCTATCAAATCTCAGGGATCCTTCGGGGAAAAACTGTTTTTT	CAIKSQGSFGEKLFF
TRBJ1-1	TRBV5-1	.	.	TGCGCCAGCAGCGAGCAGGGAGGTTTGACTGAAGCTTTCTTT	CASSEQGGLTEAFF
TRBJ1-2	TRBV5-1	.	.	TGCGCCAGCAGCTTAAGCACAGCAATCTATGGCTACACCTTC	CASSLSTAIYGYTF
TRBJ2-5	TRBV7-7	.	.	TGTGCTAGCCGGGCGGACAGTTACCAAGAGACCCAGTACTTC	CASRADSYQETQYF
TRBJ2-3	TRBV30	.	.	TGTGCCTGGAGTGTACTTGCGGGAAGCACAGATACGCAGTATTTT	CAWSVLAGSTDTQYF
TRBJ2-1	TRBV2	.	.	TGTGCCAGCAGTGGAAATCCGAGGGATGAGCAGTTCTTC	CASSGNPRDEQFF
TRBJ2-5	TRBV19	.	TRBD2	TGTGCCAGTAGTACGGGACTAGCGGGAGGGTTGCAGACCCAGTACTTC	CASSTGLAGGLQTQYF
TRBJ2-7	TRBV7-2	.	TRBD1	TGTGCCAGCAGCTTAGGGACAGGGATATACGAGCAGTACTTC	CASSLGTGIYEQYF
TRBJ1-4	TRBV6-5	.	.	TGTGCCAGCGGCCGCGGGAGCTTTACTGAAAAACTGTTTTTT	CASGRGSFTEKLFF
TRBJ2-3	TRBV30	.	.	TGTGCCTGGATGAGGTCAAACACAGATACGCAGTATTTT	CAWMRSNTDTQYF
TRBJ2-7	TRBV28	.	TRBD2	TGTGCCAGCAGACCCGGGGGTAGCGGGAGTTTCGACGAGCAGTACTTC	CASRPGGSGSFDEQYF
TRBJ2-5	TRBV7-8	.	TRBD2	TGTGCCAGCAGCTTACTGACTAGCGGGGGGCACCAAGAGACCCAGTACTTC	CASSLLTSGGHQETQYF
TRBJ2-7	TRBV6-1	.	TRBD2	TGTGCCAGCAGTGAAGCGGGGGCTAGCGGGAGTTACGAGCAGTACTTC	CASSEAGASGSYEQYF
TRBJ1-3	TRBV18	.	TRBD1	TGTGCCAGCTCACCTCAACAGGGGTTTGATGGAAACACCATATATTTT	CASSPQQGFDGNTIYF
TRBJ2-7	TRBV19	.	.	TGTGCCAGTAGCTTACGGGGGAGTCCCTACGAGCAGTACTTC	CASSLRGSPYEQYF
TRBJ2-7	TRBV28	.	.	TGTGCCAGCAGTTGGGGCGGCGAGCAGTACTTC	CASSWGGEQYF
TRBJ1-2	TRBV18	.	.	TGTGCCAGCTCACGTGACAGTGGGGCTTCTTATGGCTACACCTTC	CASSRDSGASYGYTF
TRBJ1-2	TRBV19	medium-sized	.	TGTGCCAGTAGTATTCGACAGTACGGCTACACCTTC	CASSIRQYGYTF
TRBJ1-2	TRBV5-1	.	.	TGCGCCAGCAGCTTGGATCTCATCGGCGGCTATGGCTACACCTTC	CASSLDLIGGYGYTF
TRBJ2-3	TRBV2	.	.	TGTGCCAGCAGGGAGACTAGCACAGATACGCAGTATTTT	CASRETSTDTQYF
TRBJ2-7	TRBV5-5	.	.	TGTGCCAGCAGCTTGATCTCGGGATACGAGCAGTACTTC	CASSLISGYEQYF
TRBJ1-3	TRBV4-2	.	.	TGTGCCAGCAGCCAAGACAGGGGCTCGATCTCTGGAAACACCATATATTTT	CASSQDRGSISGNTIYF
TRBJ2-7	TRBV29-1	.	.	TGCAGCGTTGAAGTACCAGGGGTCGGCGAGCAGTACTTC	CSVEVPGVGEQYF
TRBJ1-4	TRBV5-1	.	.	TGCGCCAGCAGCTTGGACAGGGCTAATGAAAAACTGTTTTTT	CASSLDRANEKLFF
TRBJ2-3	TRBV5-5	.	TRBD1	TGTGCCAGCAGCTACGGGACAGGGGGCGCCACAGATACGCAGTATTTT	CASSYGTGGATDTQYF
TRBJ1-2	TRBV11-2	.	.	TGTGCCAGCACCCCCAGGGGAAGTTGGGCTAACTATGGCTACACCTTC	CASTPRGSWANYGYTF
TRBJ1-6	TRBV18	.	.	TGTGCCAGCTCCGGGGGTTCCTATAATTCACCCCTCCACTTT	CASSGGSYNSPLHF
TRBJ2-7	TRBV9	.	TRBD2	TGTGCCAGCAGCGTAGGCGGGAGTTATGCGGACGAGCAGTACTTC	CASSVGGSYADEQYF
TRBJ2-5	TRBV20-1	.	.	TGCAGTGCTATGGTCGGAGAGACCCAGTACTTC	CSAMVGETQYF
TRBJ2-2	TRBV19	.	TRBD2	TGTGCCAGTAGTATCAGGACTAGCGGGAGGGCGAACACCGGGGAGCTGTTTTTT	CASSIRTSGRANTGELFF
TRBJ1-3	TRBV10-3	.	TRBD1	TGTGCCATCAGTAGACAGGGGGCAGGAAACACCATATATTTT	CAISRQGAGNTIYF
TRBJ1-1	TRBV5-1	.	.	TGCGCCAGCAGCGCGCAGGGCCGCGGCACTGAAGCTTTCTTT	CASSAQGRGTEAFF
TRBJ1-1	TRBV12-5	.	.	TGTGCTAGTGCCAGAAACAGGGTTGATCAAGCTTTCTTT	CASARNRVDQAFF
TRBJ2-7	TRBV6-1	.	TRBD2	TGTGCCAGCAGTGGACTAGCGGGAGCCTACGAGCAGTACTTC	CASSGLAGAYEQYF
TRBJ2-7	TRBV5-1	.	.	TGCGCCAGCTCCTTGGCGGTTTTGGGCGAGCAGTACTTC	CASSLAVLGEQYF